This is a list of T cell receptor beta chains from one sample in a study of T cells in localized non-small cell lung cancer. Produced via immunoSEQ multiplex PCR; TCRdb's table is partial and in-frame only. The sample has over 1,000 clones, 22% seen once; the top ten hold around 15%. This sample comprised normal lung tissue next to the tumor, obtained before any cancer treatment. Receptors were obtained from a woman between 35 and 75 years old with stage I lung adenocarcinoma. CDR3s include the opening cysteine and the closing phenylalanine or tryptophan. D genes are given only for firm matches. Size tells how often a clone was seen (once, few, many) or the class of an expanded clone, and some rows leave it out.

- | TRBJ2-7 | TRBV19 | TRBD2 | CASSIRARAGGEPYEQYF | TGTGCCAGTAGTATTCGGGCCAGAGCGGGAGGGGAACCCTACGAGCAGTACTTC
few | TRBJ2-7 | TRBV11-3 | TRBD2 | CASSPTAGDLWEQYF | TGTGCCAGCAGCCCGACCGCGGGAGATCTCTGGGAGCAGTACTTC
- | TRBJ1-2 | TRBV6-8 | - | CASRDYSDRDGYTF | TGTGCCAGCAGAGATTATTCGGACAGAGATGGCTACACCTTC
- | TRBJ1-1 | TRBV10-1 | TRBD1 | CATQQGKNTEAFF | TGCGCCACCCAACAGGGGAAGAACACTGAAGCTTTCTTT
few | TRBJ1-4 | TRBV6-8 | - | CASSHPAGAANEKLFF | TGTGCCAGCAGCCACCCTGCGGGGGCGGCTAATGAAAAACTGTTTTTT
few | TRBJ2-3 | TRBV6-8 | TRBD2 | CASSGAGGTTDTQYF | TGTGCCAGCAGTGGTGCGGGGGGTACCACAGATACGCAGTATTTT
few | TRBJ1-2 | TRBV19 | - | CASALISGTRYGYTF | TGTGCCAGTGCGTTAATCTCGGGGACCCGCTATGGCTACACCTTC
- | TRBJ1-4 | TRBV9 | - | CASSLGADPTNEKLFF | TGTGCCAGCAGCTTGGGGGCAGATCCAACTAATGAAAAACTGTTTTTT
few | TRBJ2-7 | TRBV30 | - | CAWSTSSAYEQYF | TGTGCCTGGAGCACTAGTTCGGCCTACGAGCAGTACTTC
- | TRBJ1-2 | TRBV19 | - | CASTPTGAYGYTF | TGTGCCAGTACTCCGACAGGCGCCTATGGCTACACCTTC
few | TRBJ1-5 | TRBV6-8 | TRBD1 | CASTNRQGNQPQHF | TGTGCCAGCACCAACCGACAGGGAAATCAGCCCCAGCATTTT
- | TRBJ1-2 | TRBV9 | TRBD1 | CARPGQTNYGYTF | TGTGCCAGGCCGGGACAGACTAATTATGGCTACACCTTC
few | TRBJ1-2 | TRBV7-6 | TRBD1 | CASSLRQGYYGYTF | TGTGCCAGCAGCTTAAGACAGGGTTACTATGGCTACACCTTC
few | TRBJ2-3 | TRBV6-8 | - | CASSPGGRTDTQYF | TGTGCCAGCAGCCCCGGGGGCCGCACAGATACGCAGTATTTT
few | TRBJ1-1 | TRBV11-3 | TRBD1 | CASSLTGGNTEAFF | TGTGCCAGCAGCTTAACAGGGGGGAACACTGAAGCTTTCTTT
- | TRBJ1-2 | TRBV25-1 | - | CASSERGPNYGYTF | TGTGCCAGCAGTGAAAGGGGACCTAACTATGGCTACACCTTC
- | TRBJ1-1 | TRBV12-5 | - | CASGLGVPLEAFF | TGTGCTAGTGGTTTAGGCGTCCCTCTTGAAGCTTTCTTT
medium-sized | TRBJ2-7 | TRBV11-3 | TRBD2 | CASRSGTSGGKSSYEQYF | TGTGCCAGCAGATCCGGGACTAGCGGGGGTAAAAGCTCCTACGAGCAGTACTTC
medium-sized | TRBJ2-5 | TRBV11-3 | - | CASSPLRGQETQYF | TGTGCCAGCAGCCCGCTTCGGGGGCAAGAGACCCAGTACTTC
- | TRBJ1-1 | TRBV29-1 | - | CSVATEGSTEAFF | TGCAGCGTCGCCACGGAAGGGAGCACTGAAGCTTTCTTT
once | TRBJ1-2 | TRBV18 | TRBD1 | CASSAWDRGNGYTF | TGTGCCAGCTCAGCCTGGGACAGGGGGAATGGCTACACCTTC
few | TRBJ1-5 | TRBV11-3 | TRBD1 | CASSLDRELLSQHF | TGTGCCAGCAGCCTGGACAGGGAGCTATTGTCCCAGCATTTT
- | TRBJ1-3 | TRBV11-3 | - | CASSSDRNGGNTIYF | TGTGCCAGCAGTTCGGACAGAAACGGGGGAAACACCATATATTTT
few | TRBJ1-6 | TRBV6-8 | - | CASSYSGVMTLHF | TGTGCCAGCAGTTACTCAGGGGTCATGACCCTCCACTTT
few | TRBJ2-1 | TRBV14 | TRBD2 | CASSPGLGYWNEQFF | TGTGCCAGCAGCCCCGGACTAGGATACTGGAATGAGCAGTTCTTC
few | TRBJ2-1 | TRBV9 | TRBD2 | CASSVVASGSAYNEQFF | TGTGCCAGCAGCGTAGTGGCTAGCGGGAGCGCCTACAATGAGCAGTTCTTC
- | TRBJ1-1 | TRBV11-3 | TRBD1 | CASSEDRALSTEAFF | TGTGCCAGCAGCGAGGACAGGGCTTTGAGCACTGAAGCTTTCTTT
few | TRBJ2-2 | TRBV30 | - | CAWSRGIGAGELFF | TGTGCCTGGAGTAGGGGGATAGGCGCCGGGGAGCTGTTTTTT
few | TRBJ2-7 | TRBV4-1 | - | CASSQGYDHRLPEQYF | TGCGCCAGCAGCCAAGGTTACGACCACAGACTACCCGAGCAGTACTTC
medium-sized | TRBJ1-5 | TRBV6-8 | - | CASSATAGGSNQPQHF | TGTGCCAGCAGTGCCACGGCTGGGGGGTCCAATCAGCCCCAGCATTTT
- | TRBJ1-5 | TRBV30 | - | CAWAGQGALQAQHF | TGTGCCTGGGCAGGGCAAGGGGCTCTACAGGCCCAGCATTTT
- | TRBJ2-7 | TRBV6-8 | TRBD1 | CASSSSQGAFYEQYF | TGTGCCAGCTCGTCATCACAGGGGGCGTTCTACGAGCAGTACTTC
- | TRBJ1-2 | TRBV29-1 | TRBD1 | CSVTTGGDYGYTF | TGCAGCGTTACCACAGGGGGCGACTATGGCTACACCTTC
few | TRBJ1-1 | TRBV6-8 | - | CASSLARDTEAFF | TGTGCCAGCAGCCTCGCAAGGGACACTGAAGCTTTCTTT
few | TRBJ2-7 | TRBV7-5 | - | CASSWEATGGKYEQYF | TGTGCCAGCAGCTGGGAGGCGACAGGGGGCAAGTACGAGCAGTACTTC
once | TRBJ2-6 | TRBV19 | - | CASSWQGPGSGANVLTF | TGTGCCAGTAGTTGGCAGGGGCCCGGATCTGGGGCCAACGTCCTGACTTTC
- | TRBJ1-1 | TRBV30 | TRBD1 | CAWSAGQVNTEAFF | TGTGCCTGGTCTGCGGGACAGGTGAATACTGAAGCTTTCTTT
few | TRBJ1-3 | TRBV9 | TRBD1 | CASRPTGGPGNTIYF | TGTGCCAGCAGGCCGACAGGGGGCCCTGGAAACACCATATATTTT
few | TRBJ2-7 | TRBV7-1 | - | CASSQVTYYEQYF | TGTGCCAGCAGCCAGGTTACTTACTACGAGCAGTACTTC
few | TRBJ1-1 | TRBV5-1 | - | CASSWGSYSQNTEAFF | TGCGCCAGCAGCTGGGGCTCGTACTCCCAGAACACTGAAGCTTTCTTT
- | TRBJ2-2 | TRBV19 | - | CASNIRGTGELFF | TGTGCCAGTAACATTCGGGGGACCGGGGAGCTGTTTTTT
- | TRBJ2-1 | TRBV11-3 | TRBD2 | CASSPPTSGSYNEQFF | TGTGCCAGCAGCCCACCGACTAGCGGGAGCTACAATGAGCAGTTCTTC